This T cell receptor (beta chain) was profiled in a study of blood T cell repertoires in COVID-19. Study-wide context: Sites in the United States, Italy and Spain provided acute and convalescent COVID-19 samples.

The CDR3 has 14 amino acids. Germline V lookup: CDR1 LNHDA, CDR2 SQIVND (reference sequence). The germline V and J ends were trimmed by 10 bases and 4 bases, with 16 bases remaining between them. This table comes from immunoSEQ multiplex PCR, and its TCRdb copy is limited to in-frame clones, with some not included. The sample yields some 89,000 clones, approximately 87% seen once. This receptor was identified in a human donor in a cohort sampled during active COVID-19. The sample comprised peripheral blood. V gene TRBV19 combines with J gene TRBJ1-4; no firm D call. The CDR3 coding sequence is TGTGCCACCGCCCCCGAGGCCCGTAATGAAAAACTGTTTTTT. Amino acids: CATAPEARNEKLFF.